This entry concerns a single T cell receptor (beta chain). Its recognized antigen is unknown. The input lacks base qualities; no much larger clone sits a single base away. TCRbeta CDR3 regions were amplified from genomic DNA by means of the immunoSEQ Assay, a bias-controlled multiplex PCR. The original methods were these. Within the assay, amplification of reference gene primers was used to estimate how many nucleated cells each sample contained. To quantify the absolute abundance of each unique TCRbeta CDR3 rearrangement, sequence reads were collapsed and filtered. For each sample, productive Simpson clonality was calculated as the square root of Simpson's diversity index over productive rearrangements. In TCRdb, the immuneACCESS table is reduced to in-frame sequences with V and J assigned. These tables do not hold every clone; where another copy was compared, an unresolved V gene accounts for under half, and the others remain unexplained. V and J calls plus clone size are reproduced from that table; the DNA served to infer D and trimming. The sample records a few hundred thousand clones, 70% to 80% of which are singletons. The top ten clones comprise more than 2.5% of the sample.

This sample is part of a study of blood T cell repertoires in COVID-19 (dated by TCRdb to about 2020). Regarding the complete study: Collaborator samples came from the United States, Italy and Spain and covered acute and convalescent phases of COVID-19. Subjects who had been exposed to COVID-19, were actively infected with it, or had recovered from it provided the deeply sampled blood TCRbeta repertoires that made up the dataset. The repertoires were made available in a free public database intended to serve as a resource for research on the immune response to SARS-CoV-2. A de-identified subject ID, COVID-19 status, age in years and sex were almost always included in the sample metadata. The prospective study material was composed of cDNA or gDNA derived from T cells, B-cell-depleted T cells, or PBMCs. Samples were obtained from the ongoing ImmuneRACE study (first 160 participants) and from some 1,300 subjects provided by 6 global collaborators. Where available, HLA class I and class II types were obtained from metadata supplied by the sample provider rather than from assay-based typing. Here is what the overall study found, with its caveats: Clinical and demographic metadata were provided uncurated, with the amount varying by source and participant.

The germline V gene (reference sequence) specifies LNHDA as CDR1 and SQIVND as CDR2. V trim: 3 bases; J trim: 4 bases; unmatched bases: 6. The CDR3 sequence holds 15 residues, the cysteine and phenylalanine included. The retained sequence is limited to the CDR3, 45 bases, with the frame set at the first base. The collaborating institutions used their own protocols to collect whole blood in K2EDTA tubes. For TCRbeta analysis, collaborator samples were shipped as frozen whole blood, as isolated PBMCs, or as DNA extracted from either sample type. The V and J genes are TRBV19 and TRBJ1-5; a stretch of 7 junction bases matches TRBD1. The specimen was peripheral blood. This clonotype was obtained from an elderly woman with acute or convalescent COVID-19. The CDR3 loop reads CASSIPGQLNQPQHF. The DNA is TGTGCCAGTAGTATTCCGGGACAGCTTAATCAGCCCCAGCATTTT.